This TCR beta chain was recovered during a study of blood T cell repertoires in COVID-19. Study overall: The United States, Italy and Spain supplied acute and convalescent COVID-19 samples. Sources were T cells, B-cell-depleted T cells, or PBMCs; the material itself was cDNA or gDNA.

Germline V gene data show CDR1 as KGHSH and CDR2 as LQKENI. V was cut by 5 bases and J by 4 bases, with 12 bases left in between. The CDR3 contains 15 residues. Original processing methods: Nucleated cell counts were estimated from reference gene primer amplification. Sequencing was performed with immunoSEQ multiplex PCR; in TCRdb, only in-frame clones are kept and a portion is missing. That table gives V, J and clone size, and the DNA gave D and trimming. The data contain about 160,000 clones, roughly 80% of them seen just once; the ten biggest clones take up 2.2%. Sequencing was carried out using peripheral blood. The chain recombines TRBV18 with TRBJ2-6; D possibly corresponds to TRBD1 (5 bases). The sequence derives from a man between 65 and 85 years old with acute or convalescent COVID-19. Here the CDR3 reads CASSSTVAGANVLTF. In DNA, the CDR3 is TGTGCCAGCTCATCGACAGTCGCCGGGGCCAACGTCCTGACTTTC.